The 17 T cell receptor beta chains below come from one sample, sequenced in a study of blood T cell repertoires in COVID-19. TCRdb keeps only in-frame clones here, not all; method: immunoSEQ multiplex PCR. The table records 200,000 to 250,000 clones, 85% to 90% of them present only once. Sequences were obtained from PBMCs or T cells enriched from blood (not recorded which). Receptor source: a woman aged 45-65 years with acute COVID-19.

A remark on this clone: At one of its ends the junction is not consistent with the germline gene, which may arise from a read error. V and J are TRBV5-4 and TRBJ1-4; TRBD1 is a possible D gene (6 bases). The germline V gene has CDR1 SGHNT and CDR2 YYREEE (reference sequence). CDR3 size: 17 residues. The CDR3 DNA is TGTGCTAGCAGCTTTACCGGCGGGGGGGCCTCTAATGAAAAACTGTTTTTT. It yields the protein CASSFTGGGASNEKLFF. The full variable domain, completed using reference TRBV5-4 and TRBJ1-4, is ETGVTQSPTHLIKTRGQQVTLRCSSQSGHNTVSWYQQALGQGPQFIFQYYREEENGRGNFPPRFSGLQFPNYSSELNVNALELDDSALYLCASSFTGGGASNEKLFFGSGTQLSVL.

This clone has more than one count but fewer than ten. This rearrangement joins TRBV4-1 to TRBJ2-3; 7 bases map to TRBD2. Germline trimming cut 0 bases from V and 5 bases from J; bases unmatched to any gene: 8. Looked up from germline, CDR1 is MGHRA and CDR2 is YSYEKL. The CDR3 is made up of 16 amino acids. CDR3 in DNA: TGCGCCAGCAGCCAAGATGGCCCTAGCGGTAGAGATACGCAGTATTTT. It translates to CASSQDGPSGRDTQYF.

This chain connects TRBV7-9 to TRBJ2-5; 7 bases line up with TRBD2. Germline CDR1 reads SEHNR; CDR2 reads FQNEAQ (reference sequence). After removal of 1 base from V and 0 bases from J, the junction contained 2 bases not matched to a gene. The length of the CDR3 is 15 residues. Here the CDR3 reads CASSLVGGYQETQYF. The DNA for the CDR3 is TGTGCCAGCAGCTTAGTGGGAGGGTACCAAGAGACCCAGTACTTC.

This CDR3 reads CASSSSRSGALGTF. The CDR3 DNA is TGTGCCAGCAGTTCTTCTCGTTCAGGGGCCCTGGGCACCTTC. The chain links TRBV28 to TRBJ1-2, with D maybe TRBD1 (6 bases). The CDR3 spans 14 residues. Germline CDR1 reads MDHEN; CDR2 reads SYDVKM. Trimming stripped 4 bases from V and 13 bases from J, with 22 bases between.

The V call is TRBV27, the J call TRBJ1-5, with 7 bases fitting TRBD1. Germline V CDR1 and CDR2: MNHEY, SMNVEV (reference sequence). V trimming: 5 bases; J trimming: 7 bases; junction bases outside the gene matches: 8. This CDR3 region has 14 residues. This CDR3 reads CASSQVRGDQPQHF. DNA for the CDR3: TGTGCCAGCAGTCAGGTCAGGGGGGACCAGCCCCAGCATTTT.

V gene TRBV28 combines with J gene TRBJ2-7; TRBD2 is a possible D gene (6 bases). The germline gives CDR1 MDHEN, CDR2 SYDVKM. V gave up 6 bases and J gave up 3 bases, with 15 bases separating them. The CDR3 loop spans 14 amino acids. The CDR3 spells CASSLPGLNYEQYF. CDR3 nucleotide sequence: TGTGCCAGCAGCCTCCCAGGACTAAACTACGAGCAGTACTTC.

The rearrangement joins TRBV5-4 to TRBJ2-7; 7 bases are a match to TRBD2. Germline CDR1 reads SGHNT; CDR2 reads YYREEE (reference sequence). Trimming at V came to 7 bases and at J to 6 bases, leaving 13 bases not matched to a gene. There are 14 residues in the CDR3. The CDR3 sequence is CASGSVGRIGEQYF. The DNA for the CDR3 is TGTGCCAGCGGGTCAGTCGGGAGGATAGGCGAGCAGTACTTC.

The rearrangement joins TRBV11-1 to TRBJ2-1; TRBD1 aligns across 8 bases. Germline V gene data show CDR1 as SGHAT and CDR2 as FQDESV (reference sequence). The length of the CDR3 is 15 residues. V dropped 5 bases and J dropped 3; count of bases not matched to a gene: 6. In DNA, the CDR3 is TGTGCCAGCAGCCCAGGGACAGGAGGCTACAATGAGCAGTTCTTC. Translating it yields CASSPGTGGYNEQFF.

The CDR3 spells CASSSSTAGYTEAFF. CDR3 DNA sequence: TGTGCCAGCAGTTCATCGACCGCGGGATACACTGAAGCTTTCTTT. The genes are TRBV27 and TRBJ1-1, with D hard to call. Germline V lookup: CDR1 MNHEY, CDR2 SMNVEV (reference sequence). The CDR3 loop spans 15 amino acids. The ends were cut back, 4 bases at V and 3 bases at J, with 15 bases in the middle.

In DNA, the CDR3 is TGTGCCAGCAGCCAAGATTTGCAGGGGGTATATGAAAAACTGTTTTTT. Amino acid sequence: CASSQDLQGVYEKLFF. The chain carries TRBV3-1 (or the pseudogene TRBV3-2) and TRBJ1-4; 7 positions agree with TRBD1. With 0 bases clipped from V and 6 bases from J, the junction kept 7 bases outside the gene matches. The CDR3 contains 16 residues. Germline lookup yields CDR1 LGHDT and CDR2 YNNKEL (reference sequence).

In nucleotides, the CDR3 is TGTGCCAGCAGCCTGCAGGGAGGTTTCTCCTACAATGAGCAGTTCTTC. It specifies CASSLQGGFSYNEQFF. This rearrangement joins TRBV7-2 to TRBJ2-1, with D perhaps matching TRBD2 (6 bases). The CDR3 runs to 16 residues. Germline CDR1 is SGHTA and CDR2 is FQGNSA. Trimming left V 5 bases short and J 0 bases short, with 14 bases between.

The chain combines TRBV7-9 with TRBJ1-3; TRBD1 agrees at 7 bases. This CDR3 comprises 19 residues. Trimming took 3 bases from V and 2 from J; bases not matched to a gene: 16. Germline values: CDR1 SEHNR, CDR2 FQNEAQ (reference sequence). The chain's CDR3 is CASSFRRVGGRLTGNTIYF. DNA for the CDR3: TGTGCCAGCAGCTTCAGGAGGGTAGGGGGCAGACTGACTGGAAACACCATATATTTT. Full variable domain (remainder filled in from reference TRBV7-9 and TRBJ1-3): DTGVSQNPRHKITKRGQNVTFRCDPISEHNRLYWYRQTLGQGPEFLTYFQNEAQLEKSRLLSDRFSAERPKGSFSTLEIQRTEQGDSAMYLCASSFRRVGGRLTGNTIYFGEGSWLTVV.

This chain links TRBV28 with TRBJ1-5; 9 bases match TRBD1. V was pared by 6 bases and J by 9 bases, with 15 bases of the junction left unmatched. The CDR3 covers 16 residues. The germline CDR1 and CDR2 sequences are MDHEN and SYDVKM. The CDR3 DNA is TGTGCCAGCAGCCCCCGGGACAGGGAGGGACTCGGGCCCCAGCATTTT. It encodes CASSPRDREGLGPQHF.

This clone was seen repeatedly, ten times or more. The chain combines TRBV7-6 with TRBJ2-7, with unresolved D. With 6 bases removed from V and 3 bases from J, the gap between germline ends came to 12 bases. This CDR3 comprises 13 residues. Per the germline V gene, CDR1 is SGHVS and CDR2 is FNYEAQ. CDR3 DNA sequence: TGTGCCAGCAGTCTTGGGCCTAACTACGAGCAGTACTTC. This sequence encodes CASSLGPNYEQYF.

This chain joins TRBV30 and TRBJ1-1; no reliable D call. V lost 1 base, J lost 4 bases, and 13 bases lay in between. The CDR3 runs 14 residues. CDR1 and CDR2 (germline): GTSNPN, SVGIG (reference sequence). The CDR3 DNA sequence: TGTGCCTGGAGTGAAGGGTTCGAGGGCACTGAAGCTTTCTTT. Protein: CAWSEGFEGTEAFF.

This rearrangement joins TRBV27 to TRBJ2-3; 7 bases line up with TRBD1. V shed 6 bases and J 1 base; nucleotides not matched to a gene: 4. From germline, CDR1 is MNHEY and CDR2 SMNVEV (reference sequence). The CDR3 extends over 14 amino acids. DNA for the CDR3: TGTGCCAGCAGAGATACAGGGGGCACAGATACGCAGTATTTT. Residues: CASRDTGGTDTQYF.

J is TRBJ2-5 and V is TRBV7-3, with unresolved D. This CDR3 region has 13 residues. Germline CDR1 SGHTA, CDR2 FQGTGA. Trimming stripped 3 bases from V and 2 bases from J, with 7 bases between. The CDR3: CASSFSIQETQYF. CDR3 bases: TGTGCCAGCAGCTTCTCTATACAAGAGACCCAGTACTTC.